Described below is a single T cell receptor (beta chain) sequence and its context. Its specificity is unknown. These data are taken from a study of T cell responses to AZD1222 COVID-19 vaccine. Study-level results: Spike-specific TCR breadth and depth both grew after two AZD1222 doses. At baseline, just a handful of AZD1222 recipients tested seropositive. CD4 TCRs associated with vaccination spanned spike, dominating at 160-218 and 743-854.

Using immunoSEQ multiplex PCR, the repertoire was profiled, and TCRdb retains in-frame clones only, with some absent. The top ten hold around 2.3% of the sample, which has 100,000 or so clones, about 90% seen once. This receptor was obtained from an adult who received the AZD1222 COVID-19 vaccine. Source: peripheral blood, taken 28 days after the second AZD1222 dose.

The CDR3 nucleotides are TGTGCCAGTAGCCCCGGGACTAGCGGGGGGCGGACCCAGTACTTC. This encodes CASSPGTSGGRTQYF. This chain connects TRBV19 to TRBJ2-5; 15 bases align to TRBD2. The CDR3 consists of 15 residues. Germline assignment: CDR1 LNHDA and CDR2 SQIVND (reference sequence). Germline trimming cut 6 bases from V and 7 bases from J; bases unmatched to any gene: 6.